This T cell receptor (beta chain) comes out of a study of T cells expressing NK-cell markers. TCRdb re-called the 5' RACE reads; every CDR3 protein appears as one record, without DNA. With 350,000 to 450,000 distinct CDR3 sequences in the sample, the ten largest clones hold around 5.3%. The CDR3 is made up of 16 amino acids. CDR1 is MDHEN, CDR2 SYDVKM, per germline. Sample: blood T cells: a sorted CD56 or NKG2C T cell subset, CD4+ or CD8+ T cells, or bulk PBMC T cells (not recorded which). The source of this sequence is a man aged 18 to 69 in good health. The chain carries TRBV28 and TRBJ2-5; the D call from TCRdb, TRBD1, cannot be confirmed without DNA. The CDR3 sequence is CASSRSGSVLLKTQYF.